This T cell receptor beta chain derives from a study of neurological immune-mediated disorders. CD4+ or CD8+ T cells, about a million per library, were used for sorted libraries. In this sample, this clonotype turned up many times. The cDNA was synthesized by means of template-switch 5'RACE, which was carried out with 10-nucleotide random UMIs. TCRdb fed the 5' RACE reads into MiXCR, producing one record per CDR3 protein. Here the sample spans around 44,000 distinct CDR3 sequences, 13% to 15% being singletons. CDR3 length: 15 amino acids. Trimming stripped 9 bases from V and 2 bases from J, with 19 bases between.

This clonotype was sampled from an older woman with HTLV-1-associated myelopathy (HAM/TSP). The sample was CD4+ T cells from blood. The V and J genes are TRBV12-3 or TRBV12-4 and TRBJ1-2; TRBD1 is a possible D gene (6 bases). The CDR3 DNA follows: TGTGCCAGTACAAACAGGGCCCCCGGGAACTATGGCTACACCTTC. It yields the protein CASTNRAPGNYGYTF.